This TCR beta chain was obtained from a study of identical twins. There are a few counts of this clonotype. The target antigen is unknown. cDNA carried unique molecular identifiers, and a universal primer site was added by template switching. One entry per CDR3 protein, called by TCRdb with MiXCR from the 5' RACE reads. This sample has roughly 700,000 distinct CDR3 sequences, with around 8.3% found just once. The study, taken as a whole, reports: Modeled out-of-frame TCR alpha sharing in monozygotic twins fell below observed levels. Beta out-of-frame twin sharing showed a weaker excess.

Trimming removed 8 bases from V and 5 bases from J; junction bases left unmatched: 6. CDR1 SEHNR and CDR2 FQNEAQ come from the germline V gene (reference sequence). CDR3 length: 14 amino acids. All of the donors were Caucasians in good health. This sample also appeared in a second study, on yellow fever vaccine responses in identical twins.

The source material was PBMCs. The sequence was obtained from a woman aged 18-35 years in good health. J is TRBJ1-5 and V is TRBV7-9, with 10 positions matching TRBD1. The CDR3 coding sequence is TGTGCCAGCTGCTCCGGGACAGGGGATCAGCCCCAGCATTTT. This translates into CASCSGTGDQPQHF.